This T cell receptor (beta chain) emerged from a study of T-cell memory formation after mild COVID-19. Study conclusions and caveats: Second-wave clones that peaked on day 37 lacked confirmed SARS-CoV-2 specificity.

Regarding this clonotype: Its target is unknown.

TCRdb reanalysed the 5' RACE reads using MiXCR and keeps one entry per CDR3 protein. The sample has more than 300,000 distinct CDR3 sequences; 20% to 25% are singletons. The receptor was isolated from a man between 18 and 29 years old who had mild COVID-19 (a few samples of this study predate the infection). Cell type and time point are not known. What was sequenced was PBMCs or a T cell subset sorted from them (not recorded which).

CDR3 amino acids: CASSFPPNQPQHF. CDR3 nucleotides: TGTGCCAGCAGCTTTCCCCCAAATCAGCCCCAGCATTTT. The rearrangement uses TRBV7-2 and TRBJ1-5; no reliable D call. Germline CDR1 SGHTA, CDR2 FQGNSA. This CDR3 is 13 amino acids long. V was cut by 3 bases and J by 4 bases, with 7 bases left in between.